What follows is one TCR beta chain and its context. Its antigen is unidentified. The data derive from a study of OX40 agonist ivuxolimab in advanced cancers. Findings of the study overall: Clonal expansion in partial responders at 0.1-3.0 mg/kg ranked among the lowest.

CDR1 SGDLS and CDR2 YYNGEE come from the germline V gene. V lost 4 bases to trimming and J lost 2 bases; unmatched junction nucleotides: 4. The length of the CDR3 is 14 residues. Generated by immunoSEQ multiplex PCR, the TCRdb table keeps only in-frame clones and is missing some. This sample has approximately 49,000 clones; approximately 81% occur once, and the top ten carry about 20%. The rearrangement links TRBV9 to TRBJ2-5, with 8 bases identical to TRBD2. This sequence originates from an adult with an advanced solid tumor such as melanoma, head and neck, liver or kidney cancer. The sequencing here drew on CD4+ or CD8+ T cells sorted from blood, taken in a trial of the OX40 agonist ivuxolimab. In DNA form, the CDR3 reads TGTGCCAGCAGCTCGGGGACTAGGCAAGAGACCCAGTACTTC. This codes for CASSSGTRQETQYF.